The text below deals with one T cell receptor beta chain. These data belong to a study of CD8 T cells in Susac syndrome. Study as a whole: Patients with Susac syndrome were therapy-naive, taking corticosteroids, with some also receiving intravenous immunoglobulin, or taking intravenous immunoglobulin alone at the time their blood was drawn.

Reverse transcription of about 0.5 to 1 ug RNA used random hexamers. Each CDR3 protein gets one entry after TCRdb re-called the immunoSEQ multiplex PCR reads with MiXCR. The table includes under 85,000 distinct CDR3 sequences, around 94% detected once. The V and J ends lost 0 bases and 10 bases respectively, with 10 bases between them. CDR3 size: 12 residues. Germline V lookup: CDR1 SQVTM, CDR2 ANQGSEA. The sample comprised CD8+ T cells from PBMCs. The receptor comes from a human donor with Susac syndrome. The chain recombines TRBV29-1 with TRBJ2-1, with D possibly TRBD2 on 5 matching bases. CDR3 DNA sequence: TGCAGCGTTGAAGACCCGGAGGAAGAGCAGTTCTTC. This encodes CSVEDPEEEQFF.